Presented here are 30 T cell receptor beta chains from one specimen sequenced in a study of CD8+ T cells in alopecia areata. Sequencing used cDNA as its template, made by extracting RNA and reverse transcribing it. Data came from immunoSEQ multiplex PCR; TCRdb stores just in-frame clones and leaves some out. The sample lists roughly 200,000 clones; roughly three fifths were seen once. The sequenced material came from CD8+ T cells sorted from blood. These receptors originate from a human donor in good health.

This chain connects TRBV25-1 to TRBJ1-5, with TRBD1 matching over 8 bases. The ends lost 6 bases at V and 6 bases at J; junction bases unmatched: 7. The CDR3 spans 14 residues. Germline V gene data show CDR1 as MGHDK and CDR2 as SYGVNS. The DNA of the CDR3 is TGTGCCAGCAGCCCAGGGACAGGTAGTCAGCCCCAGCATTTT. Residues: CASSPGTGSQPQHF.

This clone occurred a few times. The chain combines TRBV29-1 with TRBJ2-1; D gene uncertain. The CDR3 is made up of 12 amino acids. V lost 7 bases and J lost 3, with 10 bases in between. The germline V gene has CDR1 SQVTM and CDR2 ANQGSEA. Here the CDR3 DNA reads TGCAGCGCACAGTCCAGCTACAATGAGCAGTTCTTC. Its protein product is CSAQSSYNEQFF.

The chain couples TRBV9 to TRBJ2-5; D may be TRBD1 or TRBD2 (5 bases each). V was shortened by 4 bases and J by 4 bases, with 14 bases between the two germline ends. Germline V gene sequence: CDR1 SGDLS, CDR2 YYNGEE. The CDR3 is 14 amino acids. In DNA, the CDR3 is TGTGCCAGCAGCCCACCCCGGGGCGGAGAGACCCAGTACTTC. Protein: CASSPPRGGETQYF.

This clone was seen more than once but under ten times. The same CDR3 arises from other DNA sequences in this sample as well. The rearrangement uses TRBV7-9 and TRBJ2-7; D may be TRBD1 (6 bases). Germline values: CDR1 SEHNR, CDR2 FQNEAQ (reference sequence). The V end lost 5 bases, the J end lost 3 bases, and 8 bases lay between the germline ends. This CDR3 region has 12 residues. The CDR3 DNA follows: TGTGCCAGCAGCCTACAGGGCTACGAGCAGTACTTC. Translated, it gives CASSLQGYEQYF. Based on the CDR3 plus reference TRBV7-9 and TRBJ2-7, the full variable domain is DTGVSQNPRHKITKRGQNVTFRCDPISEHNRLYWYRQTLGQGPEFLTYFQNEAQLEKSRLLSDRFSAERPKGSFSTLEIQRTEQGDSAMYLCASSLQGYEQYFGPGTRLTVT.

About this clone itself: Different DNA sequences within this sample yield the same CDR3. V is TRBV5-1 and J is TRBJ2-7; TRBD1 agrees at 8 bases. Looked up from germline, CDR1 is SGHRS and CDR2 is YFSETQ. J gave up 0 bases and V 3 bases, and 2 bases lay outside the gene matches. This CDR3 is 14 amino acids long. The CDR3 bases are TGCGCCAGCAGCTCCGGGACAGGCTCCTACGAGCAGTACTTC. Translating it yields CASSSGTGSYEQYF.

This clone was detected once. The rearrangement uses TRBV29-1 and TRBJ2-6; D assignment may be TRBD1 or TRBD2 (5 bases each). Germline values: CDR1 SQVTM, CDR2 ANQGSEA. With 7 bases removed from V and 2 bases from J, the gap between germline ends came to 12 bases. The CDR3 contains 14 residues. The CDR3 DNA is TGCAGCGCCTCGCTGGGGGCTGGGGCCAACGTCCTGACTTTC. Protein: CSASLGAGANVLTF.

The rearrangement links TRBV2 to TRBJ2-5, with TRBD1 identical over 10 bases. V gave up 8 bases and J gave up 1 base; unmatched junction bases: 4. The CDR3 loop spans 14 amino acids. Looked up from germline, CDR1 is SNHLY and CDR2 is FYNNEI. CDR3 amino acids: CASWTGGFQETQYF. CDR3 bases: TGTGCCAGCTGGACAGGGGGATTCCAAGAGACCCAGTACTTC.

J is TRBJ1-4 and V is TRBV19, with TRBD1 as a possible D gene (5 bases). The V end was cut by 7 bases, the J end by 4 bases, with 13 bases between. This CDR3 is 14 amino acids long. CDR1 is LNHDA, CDR2 SQIVND, per germline (reference sequence). CDR3 nucleotides: TGTGCCAGTACCCTCGGAGGGGTTAATGAAAAACTGTTTTTT. Translated, it gives CASTLGGVNEKLFF. Drawing the rest from reference TRBV19 and TRBJ1-4, the complete variable domain is DGGITQSPKYLFRKEGQNVTLSCEQNLNHDAMYWYRQDPGQGLRLIYYSQIVNDFQKGDIAEGYSVSREKKESFPLTVTSAQKNPTAFYLCASTLGGVNEKLFFGSGTQLSVL.

The rearrangement joins TRBV27 to TRBJ1-1, with a weak D call TRBD1 (5 bases). The germline gives CDR1 MNHEY, CDR2 SMNVEV (reference sequence). The ends were cut back, 7 bases at V and 3 bases at J, with 18 bases in the middle. The CDR3 has 15 amino acids. In nucleotides, the CDR3 is TGTGCCAGCACCCCGTTCGGGGCAACGGACACTGAAGCTTTCTTT. Its protein is CASTPFGATDTEAFF.

In its sample, this clone was seen many times. The V call is TRBV7-9, the J call TRBJ2-1; maybe TRBD2 (7 bases). This CDR3 is 15 amino acids long. Germline loops: CDR1 SEHNR, CDR2 FQNEAQ (reference sequence). V was cut by 5 bases and J by 7 bases, with 18 bases left in between. CDR3 nucleotides: TGTGCCAGCAGCCTAGGATGGGGGGGCCAAAATGAGCAGTTCTTC. This encodes CASSLGWGGQNEQFF. The full variable domain, in which reference TRBV7-9 and TRBJ2-1 provide the parts outside the CDR3, is DTGVSQNPRHKITKRGQNVTFRCDPISEHNRLYWYRQTLGQGPEFLTYFQNEAQLEKSRLLSDRFSAERPKGSFSTLEIQRTEQGDSAMYLCASSLGWGGQNEQFFGPGTRLTVL.

The rearrangement uses TRBV19 and TRBJ1-1; D possibly corresponds to TRBD1 (6 bases). Germline-derived CDR1 and CDR2 are LNHDA and SQIVND (reference sequence). The CDR3 length is 13 residues. The V and J ends lost 5 bases and 11 bases respectively, with 18 bases between them. CDR3 protein: CASSRSEGVEAFF. The CDR3 DNA reads as TGTGCCAGTAGTCGCAGCGAGGGGGTTGAGGCTTTCTTT.

This clone was counted only a few times. This sequence joins TRBV7-9 and TRBJ2-1; D unresolved. Trimming pared 0 bases from V and 2 bases from J, leaving 8 bases between. Germline V lookup: CDR1 SEHNR, CDR2 FQNEAQ (reference sequence). There are 15 residues in the CDR3. The CDR3: CASSLASIAYNEQFF. DNA of the CDR3: TGTGCCAGCAGCTTAGCAAGTATCGCCTACAATGAGCAGTTCTTC. Using reference TRBV7-9 and TRBJ2-1 for the parts outside the CDR3, the full variable domain is DTGVSQNPRHKITKRGQNVTFRCDPISEHNRLYWYRQTLGQGPEFLTYFQNEAQLEKSRLLSDRFSAERPKGSFSTLEIQRTEQGDSAMYLCASSLASIAYNEQFFGPGTRLTVL.

The J gene is TRBJ2-7, the V gene TRBV7-8; D remains unclear. Trimming left V 5 bases short and J 3 bases short, with 5 bases between. This CDR3 comprises 11 residues. Germline CDR1 is SGHVS and CDR2 is FQNEAQ. The CDR3 nucleotides read TGTGCCAGCAGCGAGATCTACGAGCAGTACTTC. Translating it yields CASSEIYEQYF.

This clone has only a few counts. V usage is TRBV16 and J usage is TRBJ1-1; no clear D. CDR1 KGHSY and CDR2 FQNENV come from the germline V gene. The CDR3 runs 14 residues. Trimming shortened V by 4 bases and J by 1 base, and 10 bases separated the two germline ends. The CDR3 DNA reads TGTGCCAGCAGCCCGTCGATCGGGAACACTGAAGCTTTCTTT. Translating it yields CASSPSIGNTEAFF.

V and J are TRBV4-1 and TRBJ2-1; TRBD1 is a possible D gene (6 bases). Deletions cut 4 bases from V and 4 bases from J, with 17 bases between. The CDR3 has 16 amino acids. The germline gives CDR1 MGHRA, CDR2 YSYEKL. The CDR3 nucleotides read TGCGCCAGCAGCCTTACTCCAGGGGTGGAGTACAATGAGCAGTTCTTC. Its translation is CASSLTPGVEYNEQFF.

This chain links TRBV5-6 with TRBJ1-4; no clear D. The germline V gene encodes CDR1 SGHDT and CDR2 YYEEEE. Trimming cost V 5 bases and J 8 bases, with 19 bases left between them. The CDR3 runs 15 residues. As DNA, the CDR3 is TGTGCCAGCAGTCAATCGACTGTCGTAGTCGAAAAACTGTTTTTT. Its translation: CASSQSTVVVEKLFF.

Only a few counts were recorded for this clone. This chain joins TRBV29-1 and TRBJ1-1, with TRBD1 matching 8 bases. This CDR3 is 15 amino acids long. Looked up from germline, CDR1 is SQVTM and CDR2 is ANQGSEA. V was pared by 6 bases and J by 1 base, with 10 bases of the junction left unmatched. CDR3 amino acids: CSVPWRGQANTEAFF. CDR3 nucleotides: TGCAGCGTCCCTTGGAGGGGACAGGCGAACACTGAAGCTTTCTTT.

The chain carries TRBV4-2 and TRBJ1-2, with D maybe TRBD1 (5 bases). The CDR3 contains 15 residues. V was cut by 0 bases and J by 2 bases, with 10 bases left in between. Germline V gene sequence: CDR1 LGHNA, CDR2 YNFKEQ. In nucleotides, the CDR3 is TGTGCCAGCAGCCAAGACCCAGGGACCAACTATGGCTACACCTTC. It is translated as CASSQDPGTNYGYTF.

This clone was seen a few times. The V call is TRBV5-4, the J call TRBJ1-6; D is unresolved. The V gene lost 0 bases and the J gene lost 0 bases, with 4 bases spanning the gap. This CDR3 contains 15 residues. Germline values: CDR1 SGHNT, CDR2 YYREEE (reference sequence). The CDR3 here is CASSLEGSYNSPLHF. The CDR3 DNA sequence: TGTGCCAGCAGCTTGGAGGGCTCCTATAATTCACCCCTCCACTTT.

The genes are TRBV15 and TRBJ2-7; TRBD1 aligns across 8 bases. Per the germline V gene, CDR1 is LNHNV and CDR2 is YYDKDF (reference sequence). This CDR3 is 13 amino acids long. Germline trimming cut 11 bases from V and 5 bases from J; bases unmatched to any gene: 11. The CDR3 DNA follows: TGTGCCTCAGGGACAGGCACGGGGAACGAGCAGTACTTC. Its translation is CASGTGTGNEQYF.

The rearrangement joins TRBV4-1 to TRBJ2-5; 8 bases are a match to TRBD2. This CDR3 is 17 amino acids long. V dropped 3 bases and J dropped 6; count of bases not matched to a gene: 15. The germline gives CDR1 MGHRA, CDR2 YSYEKL. The CDR3 nucleotides are TGCGCCAGCAGCCAGGGTTTTGAGGGACTAGTTGCCAAGACCCAGTACTTC. Protein: CASSQGFEGLVAKTQYF.

This chain joins TRBV9 and TRBJ2-3; perhaps TRBD2 as D (5 bases). Germline CDR1 reads SGDLS; CDR2 reads YYNGEE. Trimming removed 4 bases at V and 4 bases at J, with 19 bases between. This CDR3 has 16 residues. The DNA for the CDR3 is TGTGCCAGCAGCTCTCGGTTGGAGGAGGTCGCAGATACGCAGTATTTT. This translates into CASSSRLEEVADTQYF.

The chain recombines TRBV30 with TRBJ1-1, with D uncertain. Trimming removed 3 bases at V and 4 bases at J, with 12 bases between. The CDR3 contains 13 residues. Germline V gene sequence: CDR1 GTSNPN, CDR2 SVGIG (reference sequence). This chain's CDR3 is CAWRPGFSTEAFF. The CDR3, as DNA: TGTGCCTGGAGACCCGGGTTTTCCACTGAAGCTTTCTTT.

The V call is TRBV29-1, the J call TRBJ2-5, with 7 bases fitting TRBD1. The CDR3 is 15 amino acids. V was clipped by 2 bases and J by 4 bases; unmatched bases: 10. CDR1 SQVTM and CDR2 ANQGSEA come from the germline V gene. The chain's CDR3 is CSVEFSRGQRETQYF. The CDR3, as DNA: TGCAGCGTTGAATTTTCCAGGGGACAGAGAGAGACCCAGTACTTC.

This chain uses TRBV7-6 with TRBJ2-2; the D gene could be TRBD1 or TRBD2 (5 bases each). The CDR3 covers 15 residues. CDR1 is SGHVS, CDR2 FNYEAQ, per germline. The ends were cut back, 0 bases at V and 4 bases at J, with 9 bases in the middle. CDR3 protein: CASSLAPGATGELFF. The CDR3 nucleotides read TGTGCCAGCAGCTTAGCCCCCGGGGCCACCGGGGAGCTGTTTTTT.

This clone has just one count. The genes are TRBV29-1 and TRBJ2-7, with 10 nucleotides matching TRBD1. Germline assignment: CDR1 SQVTM and CDR2 ANQGSEA. This CDR3 comprises 14 residues. V lost 0 bases, J lost 3 bases, and 2 bases stayed unmatched. CDR3 DNA: TGCAGCGTTGAAGAGGGACAGGGGATCTACGAGCAGTACTTC. Translated, it gives CSVEEGQGIYEQYF.

This clone was seen more than once but under ten times. The chain has TRBV29-1 and TRBJ1-4; D is unclear. Between the trimmed V and J ends, which lost 6 bases and 6 bases, there was a span of 8 bases. Per germline, CDR1 SQVTM and CDR2 ANQGSEA. The CDR3 loop spans 11 amino acids. The CDR3, as DNA: TGCAGCGTCCTAGTGTATGAAAAACTGTTTTTT. Translated, it gives CSVLVYEKLFF.

The CDR3 DNA is TGCGCCAGCAGCACCCGGGAGGGACCCCAAGGGTATGGCTACACCTTC. Translating it yields CASSTREGPQGYGYTF. This chain links TRBV5-1 with TRBJ1-2; D possibly corresponds to TRBD1 (5 bases). The V gene's germline CDR1 is SGHRS and CDR2 YFSETQ. V was shortened by 4 bases and J by 5 bases, with 21 bases between the two germline ends. CDR3 length equals 16 residues.

The chain links TRBV10-2 to TRBJ2-4; no definite D call. CDR3 size: 13 residues. The germline gives CDR1 WSHSY, CDR2 SAAADI. V lost 6 bases and J lost 8, with 14 bases in between. The CDR3 DNA sequence: TGCGCCAGCAGCCGCGGAACCCGGGACATTCAGTACTTC. Its protein product is CASSRGTRDIQYF.

The rearrangement links TRBV2 to TRBJ1-4; D is unresolved. CDR1 is SNHLY and CDR2 is FYNNEI in the germline V gene. The CDR3 loop spans 11 amino acids. The V gene lost 2 bases and the J gene lost 7 bases, with 2 bases spanning the gap. The CDR3 protein is CASSEREKLFF. The CDR3 region has the DNA TGTGCCAGCAGTGAACGTGAAAAACTGTTTTTT.